The 21 T cell receptor beta chains below come from one sample, sequenced in a study of blood T cell repertoires in COVID-19. The table came from immunoSEQ multiplex PCR; TCRdb's copy has only in-frame clones and leaves some out. Here the sample spans 380,000 or so clones, 70% to 90% being singletons. The sample consisted of peripheral blood. The source is a middle-aged man with acute or convalescent COVID-19.

This chain links TRBV4-1 with TRBJ1-1, with a possible D match to TRBD1 (5 bases). Per germline, CDR1 MGHRA and CDR2 YSYEKL. The V end was cut by 2 bases, the J end by 0 bases, with 7 bases between. The CDR3 has 14 amino acids. The CDR3 DNA reads TGCGCCAGCAGCCAAAACAGGTTGAACACTGAAGCTTTCTTT. It translates to CASSQNRLNTEAFF.

The chain recombines TRBV5-6 with TRBJ1-2; 11 nucleotides line up with TRBD1. V gave up 0 bases and J gave up 3 bases; unmatched junction bases: 7. The CDR3 has 17 amino acids. Germline loops: CDR1 SGHDT, CDR2 YYEEEE. CDR3 sequence reads: CASSLVSRTGGDYGYTF. The CDR3 DNA reads TGTGCCAGCAGCTTGGTTTCCCGGACAGGGGGCGACTATGGCTACACCTTC. Full variable domain (remainder filled in from reference TRBV5-6 and TRBJ1-2): DAGVTQSPTHLIKTRGQQVTLRCSPKSGHDTVSWYQQALGQGPQFIFQYYEEEERQRGNFPDRFSGHQFPNYSSELNVNALLLGDSALYLCASSLVSRTGGDYGYTFGSGTRLTVV.

The chain couples TRBV4-1 to TRBJ2-5, with TRBD2 matching over 9 bases. Germline assignment: CDR1 MGHRA and CDR2 YSYEKL. This CDR3 contains 15 residues. After removal of 4 bases from V and 5 bases from J, the junction contained 8 bases not matched to a gene. CDR3 sequence (DNA): TGCGCCAGCAGCCTATTAGCGGGAGAGATGGAGACCCAGTACTTC. This translates into CASSLLAGEMETQYF.

Note on this clone: Other DNA sequences in this sample translate to the same CDR3. The CDR3: CASSIYEQYF. CDR3 in DNA: TGTGCCAGCTCAATCTACGAGCAGTACTTC. The chain links TRBV6-5 to TRBJ2-7; no clear D gene. The CDR3 has 10 residues. Trimming left V 8 bases short and J 3 bases short, with 5 bases between. Germline lookup yields CDR1 MNHEY and CDR2 SVGAGI.

This rearrangement joins TRBV30 to TRBJ1-2, with D uncertain. This CDR3 is 13 amino acids long. Trimming removed 8 bases from V and 3 bases from J, with 16 bases in between. CDR1 is GTSNPN, CDR2 SVGIG, per germline (reference sequence). The CDR3 loop reads CAMRGLPHYGYTF. Written as DNA, the CDR3 is TGTGCCATGAGAGGACTTCCCCACTATGGCTACACCTTC.

This clone was found once. The gene calls are TRBV29-1 and TRBJ2-3; TRBD2 might be the D (6 bases). This CDR3 spans 14 amino acids. V lost 5 bases and J 0 bases, leaving 12 bases between the germline ends. Germline assignment: CDR1 SQVTM and CDR2 ANQGSEA. The CDR3: CSVRGISSTDTQYF. Written as DNA, the CDR3 is TGCAGCGTTCGGGGGATATCTAGCACAGATACGCAGTATTTT.

The V call is TRBV30, the J call TRBJ1-5; perhaps TRBD1 as D (5 bases). CDR1 is GTSNPN and CDR2 is SVGIG in the germline V gene (reference sequence). CDR3 length: 17 residues. V shed 0 bases and J shed 0 bases, with 15 bases lying between them. The CDR3 DNA reads TGTGCCTGGAGTGTTGGCAGGCGACAGTATAGCAATCAGCCCCAGCATTTT. The encoded protein is CAWSVGRRQYSNQPQHF.

The V gene is TRBV7-6, the J gene TRBJ2-1; 10 nucleotides agree with TRBD2. J was trimmed by 4 bases and V by 5 bases; bases with no gene match: 11. The V gene's germline CDR1 is SGHVS and CDR2 FNYEAQ. This CDR3 is built from 17 residues. The CDR3: CASSPAPWTSGYNEQFF. The CDR3 bases are TGTGCCAGCAGCCCGGCCCCCTGGACTAGCGGATACAATGAGCAGTTCTTC. The full variable domain, rest sourced from reference TRBV7-6 and TRBJ2-1, is GAGVSQSPRYKVTKRGQDVALRCDPISGHVSLYWYRQALGQGPEFLTYFNYEAQQDKSGLPNDRFSAERPEGSISTLTIQRTEQRDSAMYRCASSPAPWTSGYNEQFFGPGTRLTVL.

This clone was detected only a few times. The chain carries TRBV9 and TRBJ1-4; 10 bases fit TRBD1. The CDR3 runs 16 residues. The V and J ends lost 0 bases and 10 bases, in that order; junction bases with no gene match: 9. Germline CDR1 and CDR2: SGDLS and YYNGEE. This CDR3 is CASSVGPLDRGGKLFF. DNA for the CDR3: TGTGCCAGCAGCGTAGGACCCTTGGACAGGGGGGGAAAACTGTTTTTT.

The chain carries TRBV19 and TRBJ1-1; no reliable D call. The germline CDR1 and CDR2 sequences are LNHDA and SQIVND (reference sequence). The CDR3 contains 14 residues. Trimming removed 5 bases from V and 0 bases from J, with 10 bases in between. The CDR3 sequence: CASSLITVNTEAFF. The CDR3 DNA follows: TGTGCCAGTAGTCTCATTACAGTGAACACTGAAGCTTTCTTT.

The chain joins TRBV28 to TRBJ2-1; 7 nucleotides agree with TRBD1. CDR1 MDHEN and CDR2 SYDVKM come from the germline V gene. The V segment lost 9 bases and the J segment 0 bases; nucleotides outside the gene matches: 8. The CDR3 is 15 residues long. CDR3 residues: CASEQGLGSYNEQFF. The CDR3 DNA reads TGTGCCAGTGAACAGGGGTTGGGCTCCTACAATGAGCAGTTCTTC.

This clone was found a few times. This rearrangement joins TRBV9 to TRBJ1-3; perhaps TRBD1 as D (6 bases). CDR3 length: 12 amino acids. V dropped 5 bases and J dropped 6 bases, with 9 bases sitting between them. Looked up from germline, CDR1 is SGDLS and CDR2 is YYNGEE. In nucleotides, the CDR3 is TGTGCCAGCAGTGGGGGGGCAAACACCATATATTTT. Amino acid sequence: CASSGGANTIYF.

This rearrangement joins TRBV5-1 to TRBJ2-7; the match to TRBD2 covers 7 bases. CDR3 size: 15 residues. Germline values: CDR1 SGHRS, CDR2 YFSETQ. The trim removed 1 base at V and 0 bases at J, leaving 4 bases unmatched. The CDR3 sequence: CASSLSGASSYEQYF. In DNA, the CDR3 is TGCGCCAGCAGCTTGAGCGGGGCCAGCTCCTACGAGCAGTACTTC.

V and J are TRBV18 and TRBJ1-1, with TRBD1 matching over 10 bases. Per the germline V gene, CDR1 is KGHSH and CDR2 is LQKENI. V lost 0 bases, J lost 11 bases, and 9 bases stayed unmatched. The CDR3 length is 15 residues. The CDR3 sequence: CASSPPAGQGIRAFF. The CDR3 DNA reads as TGTGCCAGCTCACCACCAGCGGGACAGGGGATTCGGGCTTTCTTT.

The chain joins TRBV5-5 to TRBJ2-1, with TRBD1 as a possible D gene (6 bases). CDR1 SGHKS and CDR2 YYEKEE come from the germline V gene (reference sequence). The CDR3 has 14 residues. Trimming pared 4 bases from V and 7 bases from J, leaving 15 bases between. CDR3 nucleotides: TGTGCCAGCAGCGTGACAGGAACGAGGAATGAGCAGTTCTTC. This gives the protein CASSVTGTRNEQFF.

This clone was detected a few times. The rearrangement joins TRBV19 to TRBJ1-1, with D possibly TRBD1 on 6 matching bases. This CDR3 spans 14 amino acids. V lost 5 bases and J 6 bases, leaving 16 bases between the germline ends. Germline V lookup: CDR1 LNHDA, CDR2 SQIVND (reference sequence). The CDR3 DNA is TGTGCCAGTAGTCCTCGACAGGATCGGGCTGAAGCTTTCTTT. Its protein is CASSPRQDRAEAFF.

Details on this clone: A read error may explain this, as a much larger clone is one base away. V is TRBV5-6 and J is TRBJ2-7, with 11 bases matching TRBD1. V dropped 4 bases and J dropped 4; count of bases not matched to a gene: 7. This CDR3 has 15 residues. The germline CDR1 and CDR2 sequences are SGHDT and YYEEEE. The CDR3 DNA reads TGTGCCAGCAGCGCGGGGACAGGGGGGGTGTACGAGCAGTACTTC. Translation gives CASSAGTGGVYEQYF.

This chain links TRBV25-1 with TRBJ2-3; the D is unclear. The CDR3 loop spans 15 amino acids. Trimming shortened V by 7 bases and J by 2 bases, and 16 bases separated the two germline ends. Germline lookup yields CDR1 MGHDK and CDR2 SYGVNS. In DNA, the CDR3 is TGTGCCAGCACCAACCCCCACGGTAACACAGATACGCAGTATTTT. It yields the protein CASTNPHGNTDTQYF.

The V call is TRBV15, the J call TRBJ1-5, with a tentative D call TRBD1 (5 bases). The CDR3 covers 13 residues. Trimming removed 4 bases at V and 4 bases at J, with 8 bases between. Per the germline V gene, CDR1 is LNHNV and CDR2 is YYDKDF (reference sequence). For the CDR3, the DNA is TGTGCCACCAGCACGAAGGGGAATCAGCCCCAGCATTTT. It codes for CATSTKGNQPQHF.

The rearrangement uses TRBV11-2 and TRBJ2-7; tentatively, D is TRBD2 (7 bases). The CDR3 covers 15 residues. The ends were cut back, 3 bases at V and 2 bases at J, with 14 bases in the middle. Per the germline V gene, CDR1 is SGHAT and CDR2 is FQNNGV. CDR3 in DNA: TGTGCCAGCAGCTTCTTCAAGGGGGGGCCCTACGAGCAGTACTTC. This encodes CASSFFKGGPYEQYF.

J is TRBJ1-5 and V is TRBV10-1; the match to TRBD1 covers 8 bases. The CDR3 runs 15 residues. Trimming at V came to 1 base and at J to 6 bases, leaving 5 bases not matched to a gene. Germline V gene lookup returns CDR1 WNHNN and CDR2 SYGVQD (reference sequence). The CDR3: CASSEFRQGSQPQHF. DNA for the CDR3: TGCGCCAGCAGTGAGTTTAGACAGGGGAGTCAGCCCCAGCATTTT.